These 27 T cell receptor beta chains were all obtained from the same sample, sequenced in a study of neurological immune-mediated disorders. The time point was: longitudinal time-point 3. TCRdb independently ran MiXCR on the 5' RACE reads; one entry per CDR3 protein. The sample has roughly 100,000 distinct CDR3 sequences; roughly a tenth are singletons. The sample comprised PBMCs. All receptors come from a female donor with HTLV-1-associated myelopathy (HAM/TSP).

This clonotype was seen repeatedly, ten times or more. This CDR3 reads CASSLGWTAMNTEAFF. The CDR3 bases are TGCGCCAGCAGCTTGGGATGGACAGCAATGAACACTGAAGCTTTCTTT. The chain combines TRBV5-1 with TRBJ1-1, with TRBD1 as a possible D gene (6 bases). CDR3 length: 16 amino acids. V lost 0 bases and J 0 bases, leaving 12 bases between the germline ends. Germline CDR1 reads SGHRS; CDR2 reads YFSETQ.

This clonotype was seen at least ten times. This chain connects TRBV5-1 to TRBJ1-5; TRBD1 is a possible D gene (5 bases). Germline V gene sequence: CDR1 SGHRS, CDR2 YFSETQ. V lost 4 bases and J 9 bases, leaving 17 bases between the germline ends. The CDR3 length is 14 residues. This CDR3 reads CASSGPGLPGPQHF. The CDR3 DNA reads TGCGCCAGCAGCGGCCCGGGACTCCCGGGGCCCCAGCATTTT. The whole variable domain, filled in from reference TRBV5-1 and TRBJ1-5, reads KAGVTQTPRYLIKTRGQQVTLSCSPISGHRSVSWYQQTPGQGLQFLFEYFSETQRNKGNFPGRFSGRQFSNSRSEMNVSTLELGDSALYLCASSGPGLPGPQHFGDGTRLSIL.

This clonotype was counted many times. This sequence joins TRBV12-3 or TRBV12-4 and TRBJ2-4, with a weak D call TRBD2 (6 bases). The germline V and J ends were trimmed by 6 bases and 7 bases, with 16 bases remaining between them. CDR3 size: 14 residues. The CDR3 here is CASSRDLARNIQYF. The CDR3 DNA reads TGTGCCAGCAGCCGGGACCTAGCGAGGAACATTCAGTACTTC.

This clonotype was observed a handful of times. The chain combines TRBV4-2 with TRBJ2-7, with a weak D call TRBD1 (6 bases). The V gene's germline CDR1 is LGHNA and CDR2 YNFKEQ. Trimming shortened V by 2 bases and J by 3 bases, and 23 bases separated the two germline ends. The CDR3 totals 18 residues. The CDR3 bases are TGTGCCAGCAGCCAACTTGCGAGCCGGGACACACGGATCTACGAGCAGTACTTC. Residues: CASSQLASRDTRIYEQYF.

This clonotype came up many times. V and J are TRBV20-1 and TRBJ2-7, with TRBD2 matching over 8 bases. V lost 0 bases to trimming and J lost 5 bases; unmatched junction nucleotides: 9. The V gene's germline CDR1 is DFQATT and CDR2 SNEGSKA (reference sequence). The CDR3 spans 15 residues. CDR3 sequence reads: CSARDRVSGANEQYF. In nucleotides, the CDR3 is TGCAGTGCTAGAGATCGGGTTAGCGGGGCGAACGAGCAGTACTTC.

As regards this clonotype: A much larger clonotype is one base distant, so this may be a read error. The chain is built from TRBV28 and TRBJ1-5, with D hard to call. Trimming pared 4 bases from V and 2 bases from J, leaving 15 bases between. Germline loops: CDR1 MDHEN, CDR2 SYDVKM. The CDR3 is 16 amino acids. CDR3 sequence: CASSSYTSGGNQPQHF. CDR3 nucleotides: TGTGCCAGCAGTTCATATACCAGCGGAGGCAATCAGCCCCAGCATTTT.

This clonotype occurred many times. V gene TRBV15 combines with J gene TRBJ2-7, with 7 bases identical to TRBD1. Germline V gene data show CDR1 as LNHNV and CDR2 as YYDKDF (reference sequence). Trimming removed 1 base from V and 3 bases from J; junction bases left unmatched: 6. The CDR3 spans 15 residues. The CDR3 bases are TGTGCCACCAGCAGAGGGGGGAACAGGGGCTACGAGCAGTACTTC. It is translated as CATSRGGNRGYEQYF.

This clonotype was detected ten times or more. The V and J genes are TRBV20-1 and TRBJ2-7; 10 positions agree with TRBD2. Germline lookup yields CDR1 DFQATT and CDR2 SNEGSKA (reference sequence). The trim removed 5 bases at V and 5 bases at J, leaving 12 bases unmatched. The CDR3 sequence is 15 residues long. CDR3 loop: CSARPSSGGYHEQYF. CDR3 sequence (DNA): TGCAGTGCTCGACCCTCTAGCGGGGGATATCACGAGCAGTACTTC.

This clonotype has a handful of counts. V gene TRBV10-3 combines with J gene TRBJ2-7, with 9 bases fitting TRBD1. CDR3 length: 15 residues. Germline V gives CDR1 ENHRY, CDR2 SYGVKD. V shed 9 bases and J 3 bases; nucleotides not matched to a gene: 12. CDR3 coding DNA: TGTGCCATTAGCCTATCCGGGACAGGGTTCTACGAGCAGTACTTC. Protein product: CAISLSGTGFYEQYF.

This clonotype was observed at least ten times. The gene calls are TRBV5-1 and TRBJ1-1; 10 positions agree with TRBD1. The CDR3 loop spans 15 amino acids. CDR1 and CDR2 (germline): SGHRS, YFSETQ. V trimming: 1 base; J trimming: 2 bases; junction bases outside the gene matches: 2. The CDR3 here is CASSLRDRGNTEAFF. CDR3 sequence (DNA): TGCGCCAGCAGCTTGCGGGACAGGGGTAACACTGAAGCTTTCTTT.

This clonotype was found a few times. The rearrangement links TRBV24-1 to TRBJ2-2; the D call may be TRBD1 or TRBD2 (7 bases each). Per the germline V gene, CDR1 is KGHDR and CDR2 is SFDVKD. This CDR3 has 18 amino acids. Trimming pared 5 bases from V and 0 bases from J, leaving 18 bases between. The CDR3 DNA reads as TGTGCCACCAGTGGCGGGAGCCGAGGGGGCTCGAACACCGGGGAGCTGTTTTTT. It yields the protein CATSGGSRGGSNTGELFF.

The genes are TRBV20-1 and TRBJ1-3; D uncertain. With 0 bases removed from V and 0 bases from J, the gap between germline ends came to 6 bases. Germline V gene lookup returns CDR1 DFQATT and CDR2 SNEGSKA (reference sequence). The CDR3 totals 14 residues. The chain's CDR3 is CSARDTGSGNTIYF. The CDR3 DNA reads TGCAGTGCTAGAGATACGGGCTCTGGAAACACCATATATTTT.

V gene TRBV10-3 combines with J gene TRBJ1-4; possibly TRBD1 for D (5 bases). The CDR3 extends over 15 amino acids. The V gene's germline CDR1 is ENHRY and CDR2 SYGVKD. Deletions cut 3 bases from V and 7 bases from J, with 15 bases between. CDR3 nucleotide sequence: TGTGCCATCAGTGAAACGGGGGAGGGCAGTGAAAAACTGTTTTTT. Amino acid sequence: CAISETGEGSEKLFF.

This clonotype was detected ten times or more. This chain joins TRBV12-3 or TRBV12-4 and TRBJ2-7, with 7 bases fitting TRBD1. Trimming cost V 8 bases and J 3 bases; bases outside gene matches: 16. This CDR3 contains 16 residues. The CDR3: CASRRGPQDRHYEQYF. The CDR3 coding sequence is TGTGCCAGCCGGAGAGGGCCCCAGGACAGGCACTACGAGCAGTACTTC.

This clonotype was seen at least ten times. J is TRBJ2-1 and V is TRBV5-1; possible D gene TRBD1, 6 bases. Germline values: CDR1 SGHRS, CDR2 YFSETQ. Trimming took 0 bases from V and 6 from J, leaving 10 bases between them. The CDR3 contains 14 residues. This CDR3 reads CASSLGDRTNEQFF. CDR3 bases: TGCGCCAGCAGCTTGGGAGACAGGACCAATGAGCAGTTCTTC.

The V gene is TRBV6-1, the J gene TRBJ2-7; weak D call: TRBD2 (7 bases). CDR1 MNHNS and CDR2 SASEGT come from the germline V gene. Trimming removed 6 bases from V and 4 bases from J, with 13 bases in between. This CDR3 comprises 13 residues. CDR3 in amino acids: CASSFEGGYEQYF. The DNA for the CDR3 is TGTGCCAGCAGCTTTGAGGGGGGGTACGAGCAGTACTTC.

This clonotype was detected many times. The rearrangement links TRBV7-2 to TRBJ2-3; 8 bases fit TRBD2. The J segment lost 5 bases and the V segment lost 10 bases, leaving 11 bases of the junction unmatched. Germline V gene data show CDR1 as SGHTA and CDR2 as FQGNSA. The CDR3 extends over 14 amino acids. The CDR3 loop is CATNAGGFRDTQYF. The CDR3 bases are TGTGCCACTAACGCGGGGGGCTTCAGAGATACGCAGTATTTT.

This clonotype was recorded many times. The chain combines TRBV5-1 with TRBJ2-3; D remains ambiguous. The CDR3 is 16 amino acids. V was shortened by 4 bases and J by 5 bases, with 20 bases between the two germline ends. Germline V gene sequence: CDR1 SGHRS, CDR2 YFSETQ. CDR3 in DNA: TGCGCCAGCAGCATAGGTCCGACCCGTGGTGAAGATACGCAGTATTTT. This translates into CASSIGPTRGEDTQYF.

This clonotype was recorded many times. The V and J genes are TRBV7-9 and TRBJ2-3; D is uncertain. Deletions cut 2 bases from V and 3 bases from J, with 12 bases between. CDR3 length: 15 residues. Germline CDR1 reads SEHNR; CDR2 reads FQNEAQ (reference sequence). CDR3 bases: TGTGCCAGCAGCTTAATGAGTGGTTTTACAGATACGCAGTATTTT. It yields the protein CASSLMSGFTDTQYF.

This clonotype appeared many times. CDR3 in amino acids: CASSLASRTDTQYF. CDR3 nucleotide sequence: TGCGCCAGCAGCTTGGCTAGCAGGACAGATACGCAGTATTTT. The genes are TRBV5-1 and TRBJ2-3; perhaps TRBD2 as D (5 bases). Germline V gene sequence: CDR1 SGHRS, CDR2 YFSETQ. V shed 0 bases and J shed 3 bases, with 8 bases lying between them. The CDR3 is made up of 14 amino acids. The full variable domain, completed using reference TRBV5-1 and TRBJ2-3, is KAGVTQTPRYLIKTRGQQVTLSCSPISGHRSVSWYQQTPGQGLQFLFEYFSETQRNKGNFPGRFSGRQFSNSRSEMNVSTLELGDSALYLCASSLASRTDTQYFGPGTRLTVL.

In this sample, this clonotype turned up many times. J is TRBJ2-7 and V is TRBV10-3; D might be TRBD2 (5 bases). This CDR3 spans 15 amino acids. Germline V gives CDR1 ENHRY, CDR2 SYGVKD. Trimming took 0 bases from V and 2 from J, leaving 11 bases between them. This CDR3 is CAISESIGVTYEQYF. CDR3 nucleotide sequence: TGTGCCATCAGTGAGTCTATCGGGGTCACCTACGAGCAGTACTTC.

This clonotype was seen only a few times. This CDR3 is CASSPGQFNEQFF. CDR3 DNA: TGTGCCAGCAGCCCCGGACAGTTCAATGAGCAGTTCTTC. The rearrangement links TRBV5-6 to TRBJ2-1, with D possibly matching TRBD1 (6 bases). Germline-derived CDR1 and CDR2 are SGHDT and YYEEEE. The CDR3 has 13 residues. With 4 bases removed from V and 6 bases from J, the gap between germline ends came to 11 bases.

To note about this clonotype: One end of the junction fails to match germline, which may point to a read error. The gene calls are TRBV18 and TRBJ2-2, with 7 bases lining up with TRBD1. The CDR3 extends over 21 amino acids. Germline V gives CDR1 KGHSH, CDR2 LQKENI. The CDR3 DNA follows: TGTGCCAGCCCACCGACGGGCGAGACAGGGAGCTGGACCTGGGACACCGGGGAGCTGTTTTTT. Translated: CASPPTGETGSWTWDTGELFF.

This clonotype was seen at least ten times. The J gene is TRBJ2-5, the V gene TRBV10-2; 13 bases fit TRBD2. Germline V gene sequence: CDR1 WSHSY, CDR2 SAAADI. With 2 bases clipped from V and 4 bases from J, the junction kept 4 bases outside the gene matches. The CDR3 has 16 residues. The CDR3 sequence: CASSEARLAGGETQYF. Written as DNA, the CDR3 is TGCGCCAGCAGTGAGGCCCGACTAGCGGGGGGAGAGACCCAGTACTTC.

The table lists this clonotype with a few counts. With a much larger clone just one base away, this may be a read error. The V and J genes are TRBV10-3 and TRBJ2-7; D is perhaps TRBD1 (6 bases). Per germline, CDR1 ENHRY and CDR2 SYGVKD. This CDR3 has 13 residues. The CDR3 loop reads CVISGGTGYEQYF. The CDR3, as DNA: TGTGTCATCAGTGGGGGTACAGGGTACGAGCAGTACTTC.

Ten or more counts support this clonotype. The V and J genes are TRBV6-1 and TRBJ2-7; D tentatively reads TRBD1 or TRBD2 (5 bases each). The CDR3 covers 14 residues. Trimming removed 6 bases at V and 3 bases at J, with 15 bases between. Germline CDR1 and CDR2: MNHNS and SASEGT. CDR3 amino acids: CASRNRDGGYEQYF. CDR3 DNA sequence: TGTGCCAGCAGGAACCGGGACGGAGGCTACGAGCAGTACTTC.

The chain couples TRBV10-3 to TRBJ2-1; TRBD2 matches at 11 bases. The CDR3 spans 13 residues. CDR1 is ENHRY, CDR2 SYGVKD, per germline. V lost 10 bases to trimming and J lost 7 bases; unmatched junction nucleotides: 6. CDR3 nucleotides: TGTGCCACGGTAGCGGGAGGGGGAAATGAGCAGTTCTTC. It translates to CATVAGGGNEQFF.